One T cell receptor (beta chain) is described in this entry. The data belong to a study of cytomegalovirus exposure and HLA in healthy donors. The PCR ran on 60 Vbeta and 13 Jbeta primers. Libraries were prepared by immunoSEQ multiplex PCR; TCRdb keeps only in-frame clonotypes and omits some of them. This sample has 150,000 to 200,000 clones, with roughly 84% found just once. The CDR3 loop spans 14 amino acids. V lost 2 bases and J lost 6, with 9 bases in between. The germline CDR1 and CDR2 sequences are SGHNT and YYREEE (reference sequence). The source material was PBMCs. This sequence joins TRBV5-4 and TRBJ1-6; D possibly corresponds to TRBD1 (6 bases). This sequence was found in a boy younger than 18 in good health and CMV-seronegative. This chain's CDR3 is CASSFGQSNSPLHF. The CDR3 coding sequence is TGTGCCAGCAGCTTCGGACAGAGTAATTCACCCCTCCACTTT. Supplemented by reference TRBV5-4 and TRBJ1-6, the full variable domain reads ETGVTQSPTHLIKTRGQQVTLRCSSQSGHNTVSWYQQALGQGPQFIFQYYREEENGRGNFPPRFSGLQFPNYSSELNVNALELDDSALYLCASSFGQSNSPLHFGNGTRLTVT.